A single T cell receptor beta chain is shown here with its context. Germline assignment: CDR1 SGHTA and CDR2 FQGNSA. This CDR3 comprises 14 residues. V shed 1 base and J shed 5 bases, with 11 bases lying between them. These data come from a study of blood T cell repertoires in COVID-19. Study-level information: Acute-phase and convalescent COVID-19 samples originated in the United States, Italy and Spain.

Adults between roughly 18 and 95 years of age took part from 24 US areas. Participants had their cohort set by participant-reported clinical history. Original data processing: Scientists estimated how many nucleated cells there were by amplifying reference gene primers. Some clones are missing from TCRdb's copy, which holds only in-frame ones; the method was immunoSEQ multiplex PCR. V and J calls and clone size are given by that table; D and trimming were obtained from the DNA. Found here are around 220,000 clones, approximately 80% of them singletons; the top ten hold approximately 7.4%. The rearrangement links TRBV7-2 to TRBJ2-5; D unresolved. Sequencing was performed on PBMCs or T cells enriched from blood (not recorded which). This TCR was recovered from a woman between 40 and 50 years old with acute COVID-19. Here the CDR3 DNA reads TGTGCCAGCAGCTTAGGAGTAGCACGCGAGACCCAGTACTTC. Translation gives CASSLGVARETQYF.